This T cell receptor beta chain was documented in a study of T cell repertoires in cytomegalovirus infection. As for the study in general: A matching HLA type, together with CMV infection, was signaled by public TCR beta signatures. General study findings and limits: Cumulative public TCR beta family frequency identified carriers of CMV plus the relevant HLA.

This clonotype showed up just a few times. Its antigen remains unknown. CDR3 length: 18 residues. The trim removed 2 bases at V and 4 bases at J, leaving 14 bases unmatched. Germline CDR1 and CDR2: MNHEY and SVGAGI. Using its own MiXCR run on the reads, TCRdb lists one record per CDR3 protein. The sample lists roughly 500,000 distinct CDR3 sequences; about 33% were seen once. The sample was cultured PBMCs, taken from culture after CMV antigen stimulation. The V and J genes are TRBV6-5 and TRBJ2-3; 8 positions agree with TRBD2. This clonotype was sampled from a human donor in good health (CMV status not recorded). Some clones in this sample may be carry-over from other donors' samples. DNA for the CDR3: TGTGCCAGCAGTTACACAACCTCCAGCGGGAGCAGAGCAGATACGCAGTATTTT. Protein: CASSYTTSSGSRADTQYF.